Sequencing of this T cell receptor (beta chain) was carried out in a study of T cells in Graves' hyperthyroidism and ophthalmopathy. Study results and limitations: Ophthalmopathy stood apart from stable hyperthyroidism in a 13 V-J model.

With respect to this clonotype: Its antigen is not identified.

Amplification yielded TCR beta CDR3 regions, with RNA transcripts as the source. The TCR CDR3 first-round RT-PCR relied on the HTBI primer set. TCRdb re-derived calls from the multiplex PCR reads in MiXCR, one entry per CDR3 protein. The table lists a few hundred thousand distinct CDR3 sequences, 15% to 18% of them singletons. Newly diagnosed hyperthyroidism, duration under 2 months, in patients aged 18 to 65. Around 10 ml fresh peripheral blood yielded the PBMCs. Germline values: CDR1 DFQATT, CDR2 SNEGSKA (reference sequence). The CDR3 is 13 residues long. V was shortened by 1 base and J by 6 bases, with 13 bases between the two germline ends.

This chain connects TRBV20-1 to TRBJ2-7; D is undetermined. This receptor was taken from a woman in her twenties or thirties with Graves' hyperthyroidism. The sample comprised blood. The CDR3 nucleotides are TGCAGTGCTAGAGGGCGGATTCCCTCCGAGCAGTACTTC. Translation: CSARGRIPSEQYF.